What follows is one TCR beta chain and its context. Germline DNA was also extracted, while the blood RNA originated from unsorted whole blood. Reverse transcription of 500 ng total RNA with a constant-region primer produced TCR beta cDNA. Libraries for TCR beta were built through three nested multiplex PCR rounds, which together made up a slightly modified ARM-PCR procedure. Two initial PCR rounds of around 10 cycles each paired TRBV1-TRBV30 forward primers with a C-beta reverse primer. TCRdb reprocessed the multiplex PCR reads via MiXCR and lists one record per CDR3 protein. The table records fewer than 350,000 distinct CDR3 sequences, 55% to 65% of them present only once. This sample is drawn from a study of tumor-infiltrating lymphocytes in primary liver carcinoma. J was trimmed by 4 bases and V by 3 bases; bases with no gene match: 7. The CDR3 consists of 16 residues. Germline V gene data show CDR1 as SEHNR and CDR2 as FQNEAQ (reference sequence).

The chain uses TRBV7-9 and TRBJ2-1; TRBD1 agrees at 9 bases. The sequence came from a man aged 40-49 years with primary liver carcinoma and hepatitis B virus infection. Sequences were obtained from peripheral blood. Written as DNA, the CDR3 is TGTGCCAGCAGCTTTATAACCGGGACAGGGTACAATGAGCAGTTCTTC. Residues: CASSFITGTGYNEQFF.